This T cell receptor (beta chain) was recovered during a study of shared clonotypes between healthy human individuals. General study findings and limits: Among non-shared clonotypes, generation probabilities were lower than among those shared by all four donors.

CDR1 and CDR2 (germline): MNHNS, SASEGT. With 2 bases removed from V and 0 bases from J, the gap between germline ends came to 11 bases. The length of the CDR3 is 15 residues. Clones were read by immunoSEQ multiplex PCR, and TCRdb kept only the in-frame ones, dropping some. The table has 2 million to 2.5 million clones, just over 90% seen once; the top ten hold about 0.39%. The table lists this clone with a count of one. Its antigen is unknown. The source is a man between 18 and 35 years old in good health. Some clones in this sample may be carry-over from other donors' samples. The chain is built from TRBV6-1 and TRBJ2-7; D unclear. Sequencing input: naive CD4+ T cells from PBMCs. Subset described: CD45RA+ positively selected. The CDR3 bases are TGTGCCAGCAGTGAAAGGCAGACGAGCTCCTACGAGCAGTACTTC. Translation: CASSERQTSSYEQYF.